One and the same sample provided the 8 T cell receptor beta chains below, sequenced in a study of vaccination and CD4 T cells after COVID-19 (dated by TCRdb to between 2021 and 2024). Antigens of these TCRs are unknown. The treatment or condition label corresponds to: roughly 11-day PBMC culture with coronavirus spike peptide pools or control peptides (ViraFEST assay). CD4+ T cells from unexposed donors were collected before the COVID-19 pandemic (2011-2018). The method was PCR. The reads were generated on an Illumina iSeq 100. TCR sequencing of DNA from cultured CD4+ T cells used the Oncomine TCR Beta short-read assay at the Johns Hopkins FTIC core. The public reads were reanalyzed by TCRdb: fastp trimming at Q25, MiXCR alignment, in-frame beta chains only. Rows are combined by CDR3 protein, so each entry shows the most common genes and DNA. The sample table shows roughly 7,400 distinct CDR3 sequences, and 35% are seen once. The ten largest account for about 26% of the sample.

Material for sequencing was CD4+ T cells from blood, cultured in vitro. The receptors stem from a human donor in good health.

This clonotype occurred a few times. The V and J genes are TRBV7-3 and TRBJ1-6; D is possibly TRBD1 (6 bases). Germline V gene data show CDR1 as SGHTA and CDR2 as FQGTGA. This CDR3 comprises 15 residues. Trimming left V 0 bases short and J 9 bases short, with 12 bases between. The CDR3 coding sequence is TGTGCCAGCAGCTTAACGGGAACACAGGGTTCACCCCTCCACTTT. As protein: CASSLTGTQGSPLHF.

A few counts support this clonotype. V usage is TRBV5-5 and J usage is TRBJ1-5; 10 bases match TRBD1. V lost 4 bases and J lost 4; bases outside the gene matches: 5. The V gene's germline CDR1 is SGHKS and CDR2 YYEKEE (reference sequence). The CDR3 is 15 residues long. The CDR3 DNA sequence: TGTGCCAGCAGCCCGGGACAGGGGACAAATCAGCCCCAGCATTTT. It encodes CASSPGQGTNQPQHF.

V usage is TRBV14 and J usage is TRBJ2-4; D might be TRBD2 (5 bases). Germline loops: CDR1 SGHDN, CDR2 FVKESK. The V gene lost 3 bases and the J gene lost 10 bases, with 13 bases spanning the gap. The CDR3 covers 13 residues. CDR3 sequence reads: CASSQGADGIQYF. CDR3 nucleotides: TGTGCCAGCAGCCAGGGAGCGGATGGGATTCAGTACTTC.

CDR3 loop: CASSDPGTGISNEQFF. DNA of the CDR3: TGTGCCAGCAGCGATCCCGGGACAGGGATATCCAATGAGCAGTTCTTC. This chain uses TRBV11-2 with TRBJ2-1, with TRBD1 matching over 9 bases. The CDR3 has 16 residues. Trimming cost V 5 bases and J 6 bases; bases outside gene matches: 11. Germline V gene sequence: CDR1 SGHAT, CDR2 FQNNGV.

This clonotype was picked up a small number of times. The J gene is TRBJ2-3, the V gene TRBV6-2 or TRBV6-3, with TRBD2 identical over 16 bases. Germline CDR1 and CDR2: MNHEY and SVGEGT. The V and J ends lost 6 bases and 3 bases, in that order; junction bases with no gene match: 12. The CDR3 consists of 19 residues. Here the CDR3 reads CASSTPPGLAGGTTDTQYF. The CDR3 DNA reads as TGTGCCAGCAGCACTCCTCCGGGACTAGCGGGGGGGACGACAGATACGCAGTATTTT.

This rearrangement joins TRBV24-1 to TRBJ2-7; 7 bases are a match to TRBD2. This CDR3 contains 14 residues. Germline lookup yields CDR1 KGHDR and CDR2 SFDVKD. With V trimmed by 0 bases and J by 3 bases, 1 base remained unmatched. The CDR3 nucleotides are TGTGCCACCAGTGATTTGGGGGGGGGCTACGAGCAGTACTTC. It specifies CATSDLGGGYEQYF.

There are a few counts of this clonotype. The chain links TRBV20-1 to TRBJ1-2; D remains unclear. CDR3 size: 13 residues. Germline loops: CDR1 DFQATT, CDR2 SNEGSKA (reference sequence). V was clipped by 6 bases and J by 6 bases, with 17 bases between them. The CDR3 sequence: CSALHRPPDGYTF. In DNA, the CDR3 is TGCAGTGCCCTACACAGACCCCCGGATGGCTACACCTTC.

This clonotype was observed a few times. The rearrangement links TRBV6-1 to TRBJ1-2, with TRBD1 matching 9 bases. The CDR3 runs to 14 residues. V was clipped by 6 bases and J by 6 bases; unmatched bases: 8. CDR1 is MNHNS and CDR2 is SASEGT in the germline V gene. The CDR3 reads CASSPIGQGNGYTF. In DNA form, the CDR3 reads TGTGCCAGCAGCCCAATCGGACAGGGGAATGGCTACACCTTC.